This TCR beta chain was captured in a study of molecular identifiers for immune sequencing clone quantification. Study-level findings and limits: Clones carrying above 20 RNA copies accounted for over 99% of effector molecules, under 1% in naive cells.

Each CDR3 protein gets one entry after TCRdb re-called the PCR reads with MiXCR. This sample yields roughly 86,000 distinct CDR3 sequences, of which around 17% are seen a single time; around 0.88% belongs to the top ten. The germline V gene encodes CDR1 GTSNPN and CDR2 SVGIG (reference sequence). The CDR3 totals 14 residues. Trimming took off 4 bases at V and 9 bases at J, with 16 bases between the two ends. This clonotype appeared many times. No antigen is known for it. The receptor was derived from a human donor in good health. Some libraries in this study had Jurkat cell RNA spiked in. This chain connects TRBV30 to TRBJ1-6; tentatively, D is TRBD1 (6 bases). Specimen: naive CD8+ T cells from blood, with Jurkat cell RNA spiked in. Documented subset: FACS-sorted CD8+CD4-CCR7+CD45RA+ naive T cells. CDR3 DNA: TGTGCCTGGAATTCGGGGGCCGGCGGTTCACCCCTCCACTTT. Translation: CAWNSGAGGSPLHF.